The 9 T cell receptor beta chains in this list originate from one sample, sequenced in a study of T cells in women clearing cervical HPV infection. Assay used: immunoSEQ multiplex PCR; TCRdb lists only in-frame clones, some missing. Its listing shows more than 30,000 clones. The specimen was blood buffy coat. The receptors derive from a woman between 18 and 69 years old with a cervical HPV16 infection that either progressed to CIN3+ or cleared (not recorded which).

In regard to this clone: The read is 3 residues too short to cover the CDR3 end, so that end is filled in from the germline J gene. V is TRBV6-2 or TRBV6-3 and J is TRBJ2-6; D gene ambiguous. The CDR3 runs to 13 residues. Deletions cut 9 bases from V and 0 bases from J, with 6 bases between. The germline V gene has CDR1 MNHEY and CDR2 SVGEGT. CDR3 DNA (partial): TGTGCCAGTAGCACCTCTGGGGCCAACGTC. Translation: CASSTSGANV. The CDR3 as a whole reads CASSTSGANVLTF.

In regard to this clone: With the read ending 3 residues before the CDR3 end, the germline J gene is used to fill in that end. The chain joins TRBV30 to TRBJ2-7, with 12 bases lining up with TRBD1. CDR3 length: 13 amino acids. The germline gives CDR1 GTSNPN, CDR2 SVGIG (reference sequence). J gave up 6 bases and V 5 bases, and 5 bases lay outside the gene matches. The CDR3 reads CAWWDRGRGEQYF. The DNA read from the CDR3 is TGTGCCTGGTGGGACAGGGGGCGCGGCGAG.

With regard to this clone: With the read ending 3 residues before the CDR3 end, the germline J gene is used to fill in that end. The chain links TRBV6-1 to TRBJ2-5; 9 bases are shared with TRBD1. Per the germline V gene, CDR1 is MNHNS and CDR2 is SASEGT. The V segment lost 4 bases and the J segment 5 bases; nucleotides outside the gene matches: 11. The CDR3 covers 16 residues. CDR3 in amino acids: CASSARTGDGPETQYF. Incomplete CDR3 DNA: TGTGCCAGCAGTGCCCGGACAGGGGACGGACCGGAGACC.

With respect to this clone: Read sequence stops 3 residues before the CDR3 end, and the germline J gene provides the missing end. V usage is TRBV4-1 and J usage is TRBJ2-7; 9 bases line up with TRBD2. This CDR3 contains 18 residues. V shed 4 bases, J shed 1 base, and the junction held 14 bases outside the gene matches. CDR1 and CDR2 from the germline V gene are MGHRA and YSYEKL. The CDR3 region is CASSRGGGAGGRSYEQYF. The CDR3 bases that were read are TGCGCCAGCAGCCGCGGAGGAGGAGCGGGGGGAAGATCCTACGAG.

Note on this clone: The read stops 3 residues short of the end of the CDR3; the missing end is completed from the germline J gene. This chain uses TRBV20-1 with TRBJ2-1, with 11 bases that match TRBD1. V was pared by 3 bases and J by 0 bases, with 10 bases of the junction left unmatched. The CDR3 sequence is 18 residues long. CDR1 DFQATT and CDR2 SNEGSKA come from the germline V gene (reference sequence). The CDR3 bases that were read are TGCAGTGCTAGGAGGGGGACAGGGGGAATTCTCTCCTACAATGAG. This sequence encodes CSARRGTGGILSYNE. Given in full, the CDR3 is CSARRGTGGILSYNEQFF.

Judged by frequency, this clone is medium-sized. Sequencing ends 3 residues short of the CDR3 end; the germline J gene provides the rest. The chain combines TRBV5-1 with TRBJ2-3, with TRBD1 identical over 9 bases. J lost 0 bases, V lost 1 base, and 6 bases had no gene match. Germline V gives CDR1 SGHRS, CDR2 YFSETQ. The CDR3 has 17 amino acids. CDR3 protein: CASSLWGTGSSTDTQYF. CDR3 DNA, as far as it was read: TGCGCCAGCAGCTTGTGGGGGACAGGGTCAAGCACAGATACG.

A word on this clone: The sequence runs out 3 residues before the end of the CDR3; the remainder is reconstructed from the germline J gene. The chain uses TRBV20-1 and TRBJ1-5; 9 bases align to TRBD1. The CDR3 sequence is 15 residues long. The V segment lost 4 bases and the J segment 4 bases; nucleotides outside the gene matches: 8. Germline V CDR1 and CDR2: DFQATT, SNEGSKA (reference sequence). The covered CDR3 bases are TGCAGTGCTACTCCGGGACAGGGAGCAAATCAGCCC. This sequence encodes CSATPGQGANQP. The CDR3, in full, reads CSATPGQGANQPQHF.

As for this clone: The CDR3 is cut off 3 residues early in the read; its end comes from the germline J gene. This chain links TRBV5-1 with TRBJ2-1; 9 nucleotides align to TRBD1. The CDR3 loop spans 16 amino acids. Germline lookup yields CDR1 SGHRS and CDR2 YFSETQ. V gave up 4 bases and J gave up 5 bases; unmatched junction bases: 10. Incomplete CDR3 DNA: TGCGCCAGCAGCGCACGTTCCGGGACAGGGCACAATGAG. Amino acid sequence: CASSARSGTGHNE. Given in full, the CDR3 is CASSARSGTGHNEQFF.

With regard to this clone: The read is 3 residues too short to cover the CDR3 end, so that end is filled in from the germline J gene. The V and J genes are TRBV2 and TRBJ1-5; 10 bases match TRBD1. The CDR3 is 15 amino acids. The V segment lost 7 bases and the J segment 0 bases; nucleotides outside the gene matches: 3. Germline V CDR1 and CDR2: SNHLY, FYNNEI. CDR3: CASTGTGDSNQPQHF. The sequenced part of the CDR3 DNA is TGTGCCAGCACCGGGACAGGGGATAGCAATCAGCCC.